A single sample gave rise to the 10 T cell receptor beta chains below, sequenced in a study of Ad26.COV2.S vaccination and SARS-CoV-2 variants. Produced via immunoSEQ multiplex PCR; TCRdb's table is partial and in-frame only. The sample records about 350,000 clones, under 95% being singletons. The specimen was peripheral blood, collected after recovery from COVID-19. These receptors all come from a human donor who had recovered from COVID-19.

The rearrangement uses TRBV11-3 and TRBJ2-5; TRBD2 aligns across 13 bases. Trimming at V came to 5 bases and at J to 5 bases, leaving 8 bases not matched to a gene. CDR3 length equals 16 residues. CDR1 is SGHNT, CDR2 YENEEA, per germline. The CDR3 nucleotides read TGTGCCAGCAGCCTAGGACTAGCGGGAGACCTCGAGACCCAGTACTTC. Amino acid sequence: CASSLGLAGDLETQYF.

Of note for this clone: Additional DNA sequences in this sample encode the identical CDR3. J is TRBJ1-1 and V is TRBV11-2, with D uncertain. With 0 bases removed from V and 7 bases from J, the gap between germline ends came to 6 bases. This CDR3 spans 12 amino acids. CDR1 is SGHAT and CDR2 is FQNNGV in the germline V gene. CDR3 in amino acids: CASSLEGGEAFF. As DNA, the CDR3 is TGTGCCAGCAGCTTAGAGGGCGGTGAAGCTTTCTTT.

The chain couples TRBV2 to TRBJ2-3; D assignment may be TRBD1 or TRBD2 (5 bases each). The CDR3 runs to 14 residues. The V end was cut by 7 bases, the J end by 4 bases, with 15 bases between. The germline V gene has CDR1 SNHLY and CDR2 FYNNEI. The DNA of the CDR3 is TGTGCCAGCATGAGCCAGGGAGTCTCAGATACGCAGTATTTT. Translating gives CASMSQGVSDTQYF.

The table lists this clone with a count of one. The chain joins TRBV29-1 to TRBJ1-4; no firm D call. This CDR3 contains 12 residues. Germline V gives CDR1 SQVTM, CDR2 ANQGSEA. Deletions cut 5 bases from V and 12 bases from J, with 16 bases between. For the CDR3, the DNA is TGCAGCGTTCGCGAGACGGGAGTTGAACTGTTTTTT. Translated: CSVRETGVELFF.

With regard to this clone: The same CDR3 is also encoded by other DNA sequences in this sample. V is TRBV3-1 (or the pseudogene TRBV3-2) and J is TRBJ2-7; D unclear. This CDR3 spans 12 amino acids. CDR1 and CDR2 from the germline V gene are LGHDT and YNNKEL (reference sequence). V dropped 1 base and J dropped 1 base, with 2 bases sitting between them. Here the CDR3 DNA reads TGTGCCAGCAGCCAAGGATCCTACGAGCAGTACTTC. The encoded protein is CASSQGSYEQYF.

This rearrangement joins TRBV19 to TRBJ1-2; D remains ambiguous. This CDR3 comprises 15 residues. CDR1 is LNHDA, CDR2 SQIVND, per germline (reference sequence). The V end lost 5 bases, the J end lost 0 bases, and 13 bases lay between the germline ends. The CDR3 loop is CASSEYVRTNYGYTF. CDR3 coding DNA: TGTGCCAGTAGTGAGTACGTTCGAACTAACTATGGCTACACCTTC.

V gene TRBV3-1 (or the pseudogene TRBV3-2) combines with J gene TRBJ1-3; perhaps TRBD1 as D (6 bases). There are 19 residues in the CDR3. V lost 1 base, J lost 3 bases, and 22 bases lay in between. Germline V gene sequence: CDR1 LGHDT, CDR2 YNNKEL (reference sequence). This CDR3 is CASSQVNRVSTESGNTIYF. As DNA, the CDR3 is TGTGCCAGCAGCCAAGTAAACAGGGTCTCCACCGAAAGTGGAAACACCATATATTTT.

The chain combines TRBV5-1 with TRBJ1-2; TRBD1 matches 9 bases. From germline, CDR1 is SGHRS and CDR2 YFSETQ. The trim removed 2 bases at V and 0 bases at J, leaving 5 bases unmatched. This CDR3 is built from 16 residues. The CDR3 region is CASSLLGQGANYGYTF. The CDR3 DNA follows: TGCGCCAGCAGCTTACTGGGACAGGGAGCTAACTATGGCTACACCTTC.

The V and J genes are TRBV19 and TRBJ1-1; TRBD1 aligns across 9 bases. This CDR3 region has 18 residues. V dropped 6 bases and J dropped 7; count of bases not matched to a gene: 21. In germline, CDR1 is LNHDA, CDR2 SQIVND (reference sequence). CDR3 amino acids: CASRGEAWTGAYQVEAFF. The CDR3 DNA reads as TGTGCCAGTAGAGGAGAAGCCTGGACAGGGGCCTACCAGGTTGAAGCTTTCTTT.

The chain uses TRBV6-2 or TRBV6-3 and TRBJ2-2; D gene ambiguous. Per the germline V gene, CDR1 is MNHEY and CDR2 is SVGEGT. V was shortened by 5 bases and J by 3 bases, with 10 bases between the two germline ends. The CDR3 spans 14 residues. CDR3 sequence (DNA): TGTGCCAGCAGTGTCCGGATGGACACCGGGGAGCTGTTTTTT. It yields the protein CASSVRMDTGELFF.